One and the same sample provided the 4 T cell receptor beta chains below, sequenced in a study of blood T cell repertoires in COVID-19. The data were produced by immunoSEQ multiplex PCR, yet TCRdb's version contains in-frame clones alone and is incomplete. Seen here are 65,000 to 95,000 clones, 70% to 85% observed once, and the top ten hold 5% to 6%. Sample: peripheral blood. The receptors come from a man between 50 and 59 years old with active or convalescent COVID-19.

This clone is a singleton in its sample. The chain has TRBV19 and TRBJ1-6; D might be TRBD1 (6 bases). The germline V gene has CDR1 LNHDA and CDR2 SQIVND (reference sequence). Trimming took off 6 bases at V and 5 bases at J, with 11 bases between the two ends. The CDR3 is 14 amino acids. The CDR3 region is CASSLGGDNSPLHF. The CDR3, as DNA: TGTGCCAGTAGCTTAGGGGGTGATAATTCACCCCTCCACTTT.

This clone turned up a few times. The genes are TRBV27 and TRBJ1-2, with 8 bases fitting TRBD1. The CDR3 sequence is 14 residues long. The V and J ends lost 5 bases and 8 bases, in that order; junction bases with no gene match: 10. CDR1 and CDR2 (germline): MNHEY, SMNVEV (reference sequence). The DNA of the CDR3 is TGTGCCAGCAGTCCACGGACAGGGCATCACGGCTACACCTTC. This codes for CASSPRTGHHGYTF.

In nucleotides, the CDR3 is TGCGCCAGCAGCCAAGGCCGGGGCGGGGGAGAGACCCAGTACTTC. It encodes CASSQGRGGGETQYF. This rearrangement joins TRBV4-3 to TRBJ2-5, with TRBD2 identical over 7 bases. Unmatched junction bases numbered 6, after V lost 1 base and J lost 4 bases. Germline CDR1 reads LGHNA; CDR2 reads YSLEER. The CDR3 consists of 15 residues.

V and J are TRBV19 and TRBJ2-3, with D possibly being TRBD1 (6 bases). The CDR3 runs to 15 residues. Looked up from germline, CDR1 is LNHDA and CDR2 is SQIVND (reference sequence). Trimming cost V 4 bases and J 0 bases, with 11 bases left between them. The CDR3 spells CASSTRDTSTDTQYF. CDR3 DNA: TGTGCCAGTAGTACCCGGGACACTAGCACAGATACGCAGTATTTT.